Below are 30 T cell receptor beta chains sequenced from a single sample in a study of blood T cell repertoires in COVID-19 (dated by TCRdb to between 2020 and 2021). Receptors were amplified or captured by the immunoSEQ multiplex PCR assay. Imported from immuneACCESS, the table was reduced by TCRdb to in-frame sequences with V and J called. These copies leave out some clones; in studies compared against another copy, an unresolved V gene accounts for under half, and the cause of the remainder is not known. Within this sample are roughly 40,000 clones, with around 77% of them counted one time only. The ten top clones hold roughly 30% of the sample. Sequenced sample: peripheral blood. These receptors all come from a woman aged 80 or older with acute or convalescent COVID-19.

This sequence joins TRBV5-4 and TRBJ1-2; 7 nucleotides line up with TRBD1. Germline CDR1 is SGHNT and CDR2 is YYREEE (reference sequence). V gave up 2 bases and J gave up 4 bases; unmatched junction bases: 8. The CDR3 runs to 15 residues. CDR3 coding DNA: TGTGCCAGCAGCTTAAGACAGGGTAGTTCCTATGGCTACACCTTC. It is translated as CASSLRQGSSYGYTF. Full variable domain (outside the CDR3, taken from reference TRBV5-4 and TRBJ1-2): ETGVTQSPTHLIKTRGQQVTLRCSSQSGHNTVSWYQQALGQGPQFIFQYYREEENGRGNFPPRFSGLQFPNYSSELNVNALELDDSALYLCASSLRQGSSYGYTFGSGTRLTVV.

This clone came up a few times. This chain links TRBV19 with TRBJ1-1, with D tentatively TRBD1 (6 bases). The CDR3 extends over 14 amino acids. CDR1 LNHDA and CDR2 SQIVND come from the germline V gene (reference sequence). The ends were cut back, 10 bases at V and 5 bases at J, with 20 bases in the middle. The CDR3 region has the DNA TGTGCCACGGCCCTCGACAGGCGACGGACTGAAGCTTTCTTT. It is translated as CATALDRRRTEAFF. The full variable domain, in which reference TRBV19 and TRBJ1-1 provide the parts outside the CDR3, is DGGITQSPKYLFRKEGQNVTLSCEQNLNHDAMYWYRQDPGQGLRLIYYSQIVNDFQKGDIAEGYSVSREKKESFPLTVTSAQKNPTAFYLCATALDRRRTEAFFGQGTRLTVV.

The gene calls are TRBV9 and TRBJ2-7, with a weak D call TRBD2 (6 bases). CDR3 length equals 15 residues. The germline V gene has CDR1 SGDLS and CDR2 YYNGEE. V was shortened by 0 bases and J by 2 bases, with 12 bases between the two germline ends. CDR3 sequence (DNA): TGTGCCAGCAGCGTAGGGGGACTCAGCGCCTACGAGCAGTACTTC. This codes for CASSVGGLSAYEQYF.

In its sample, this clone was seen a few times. CDR3 nucleotides: TGCGCCAGCAGCCAAGGGGGAAACAGGGGGCCGGGCTACACCTTC. Its translation: CASSQGGNRGPGYTF. The rearrangement uses TRBV4-3 and TRBJ1-2; 9 bases fit TRBD1. The germline CDR1 and CDR2 sequences are LGHNA and YSLEER. Germline trimming cut 1 base from V and 8 bases from J; bases unmatched to any gene: 8. The CDR3 contains 15 residues.

The CDR3, as DNA: TGTGCCAGCGAACAGCAGTCAGGAGAGACCCAGTACTTC. It yields the protein CASEQQSGETQYF. V and J are TRBV12-3 or TRBV12-4 and TRBJ2-5; D not resolved. The CDR3 extends over 13 amino acids. Trimming pared 8 bases from V and 4 bases from J, leaving 14 bases between.

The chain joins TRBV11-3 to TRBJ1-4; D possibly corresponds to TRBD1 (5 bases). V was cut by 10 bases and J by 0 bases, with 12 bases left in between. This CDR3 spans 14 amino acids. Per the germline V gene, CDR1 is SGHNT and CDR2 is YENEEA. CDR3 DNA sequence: TGTGCCACCCCCCAGGGTGCAACTAATGAAAAACTGTTTTTT. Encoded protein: CATPQGATNEKLFF.

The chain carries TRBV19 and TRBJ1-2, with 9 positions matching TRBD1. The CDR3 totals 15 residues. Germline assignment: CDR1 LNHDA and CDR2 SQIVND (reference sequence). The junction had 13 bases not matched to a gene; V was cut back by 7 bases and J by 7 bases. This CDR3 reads CASINPGQGWSGYTF. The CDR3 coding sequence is TGTGCCAGTATCAATCCGGGACAGGGTTGGTCTGGCTACACCTTC.

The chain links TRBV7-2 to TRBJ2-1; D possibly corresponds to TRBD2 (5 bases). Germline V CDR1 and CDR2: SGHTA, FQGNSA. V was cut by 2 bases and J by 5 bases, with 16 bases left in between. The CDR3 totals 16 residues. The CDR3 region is CASSLREWEFNNEQFF. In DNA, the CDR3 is TGTGCCAGCAGCTTAAGGGAGTGGGAGTTTAACAATGAGCAGTTCTTC.

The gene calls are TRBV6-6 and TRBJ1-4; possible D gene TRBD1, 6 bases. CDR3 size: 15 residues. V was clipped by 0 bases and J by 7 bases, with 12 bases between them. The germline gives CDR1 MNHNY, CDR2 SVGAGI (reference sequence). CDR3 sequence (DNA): TGTGCCAGCAGTTACTCGACAGGAAATACTGAAAAACTGTTTTTT. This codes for CASSYSTGNTEKLFF.

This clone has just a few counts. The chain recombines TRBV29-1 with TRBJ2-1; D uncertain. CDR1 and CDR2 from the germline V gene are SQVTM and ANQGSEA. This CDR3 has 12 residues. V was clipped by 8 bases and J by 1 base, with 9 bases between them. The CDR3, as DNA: TGCAGCTCCGTACTATCCTACAATGAGCAGTTCTTC. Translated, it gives CSSVLSYNEQFF.

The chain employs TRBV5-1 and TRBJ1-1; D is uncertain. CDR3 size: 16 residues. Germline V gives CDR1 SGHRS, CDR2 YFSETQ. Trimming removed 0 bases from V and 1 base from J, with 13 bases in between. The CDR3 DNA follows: TGCGCCAGCAGCTTGGCCGGAACATCGGGGAACACTGAAGCTTTCTTT. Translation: CASSLAGTSGNTEAFF.

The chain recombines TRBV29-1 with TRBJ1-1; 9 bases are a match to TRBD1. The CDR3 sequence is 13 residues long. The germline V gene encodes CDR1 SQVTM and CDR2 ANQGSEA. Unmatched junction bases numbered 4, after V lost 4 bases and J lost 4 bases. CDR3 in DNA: TGCAGCGTTGCTACAGGGGGCATCACTGAAGCTTTCTTT. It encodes CSVATGGITEAFF.

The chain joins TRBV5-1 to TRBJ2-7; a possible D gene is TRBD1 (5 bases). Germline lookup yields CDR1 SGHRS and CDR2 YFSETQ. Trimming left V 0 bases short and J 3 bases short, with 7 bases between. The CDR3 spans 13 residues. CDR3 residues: CASSLGQIYEQYF. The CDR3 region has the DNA TGCGCCAGCAGCTTGGGACAGATCTACGAGCAGTACTTC.

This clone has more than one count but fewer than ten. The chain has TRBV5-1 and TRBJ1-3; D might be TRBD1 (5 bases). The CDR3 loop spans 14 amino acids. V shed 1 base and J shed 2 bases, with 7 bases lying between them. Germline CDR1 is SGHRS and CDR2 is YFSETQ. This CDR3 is CASSLWGAGNTIYF. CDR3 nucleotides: TGCGCCAGCAGCTTGTGGGGGGCTGGAAACACCATATATTTT.

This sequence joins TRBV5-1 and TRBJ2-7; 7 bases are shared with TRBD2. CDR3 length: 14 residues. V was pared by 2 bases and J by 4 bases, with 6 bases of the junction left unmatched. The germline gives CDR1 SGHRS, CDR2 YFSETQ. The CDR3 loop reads CASSFGGSGYEQYF. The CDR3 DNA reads TGCGCCAGCAGCTTTGGCGGGAGTGGGTACGAGCAGTACTTC.

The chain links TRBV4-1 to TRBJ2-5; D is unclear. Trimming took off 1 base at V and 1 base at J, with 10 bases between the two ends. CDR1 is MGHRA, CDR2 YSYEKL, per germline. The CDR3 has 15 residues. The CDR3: CASSQGAPAQETQYF. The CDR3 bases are TGCGCCAGCAGCCAAGGGGCACCAGCCCAAGAGACCCAGTACTTC.

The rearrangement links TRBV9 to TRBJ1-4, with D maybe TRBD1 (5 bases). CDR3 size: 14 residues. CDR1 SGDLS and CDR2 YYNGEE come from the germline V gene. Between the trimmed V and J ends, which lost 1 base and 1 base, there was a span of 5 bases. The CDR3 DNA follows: TGTGCCAGCAGCGTACAGGGAACTAATGAAAAACTGTTTTTT. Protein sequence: CASSVQGTNEKLFF.

CDR3 region: CASSLVAGPVKGNTIYF. DNA for the CDR3: TGTGCCAGCAGCTTAGTGGCAGGCCCGGTGAAAGGAAACACCATATATTTT. The chain joins TRBV5-6 to TRBJ1-3, with D unclear. Trimming shortened V by 2 bases and J by 4 bases, and 19 bases separated the two germline ends. CDR3 size: 17 residues. Germline V gene sequence: CDR1 SGHDT, CDR2 YYEEEE.

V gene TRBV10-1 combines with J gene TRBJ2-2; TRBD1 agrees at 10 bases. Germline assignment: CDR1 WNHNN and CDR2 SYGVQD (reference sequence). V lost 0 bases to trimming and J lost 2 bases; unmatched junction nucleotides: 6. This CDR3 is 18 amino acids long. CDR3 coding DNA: TGCGCCAGCAGTGAGTCTCGGGACAGGGGAGGAAACACCGGGGAGCTGTTTTTT. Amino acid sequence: CASSESRDRGGNTGELFF.

CDR3 sequence reads: CASSLIGGFGALNTEAFF. The CDR3, as DNA: TGTGCCAGCAGTTTAATAGGAGGGTTCGGAGCTTTGAACACTGAAGCTTTCTTT. The V and J genes are TRBV28 and TRBJ1-1; no clear D gene. Trimming removed 2 bases at V and 0 bases at J, with 19 bases between. The CDR3 runs 18 residues. Germline V gene data show CDR1 as MDHEN and CDR2 as SYDVKM. Based on the CDR3 plus reference TRBV28 and TRBJ1-1, the full variable domain is DVKVTQSSRYLVKRTGEKVFLECVQDMDHENMFWYRQDPGLGLRLIYFSYDVKMKEKGDIPEGYSVSREKKERFSLILESASTNQTSMYLCASSLIGGFGALNTEAFFGQGTRLTVV.

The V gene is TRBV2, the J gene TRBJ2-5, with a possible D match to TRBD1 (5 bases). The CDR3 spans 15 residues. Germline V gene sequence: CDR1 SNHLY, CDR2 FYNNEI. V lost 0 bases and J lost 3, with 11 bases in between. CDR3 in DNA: TGTGCCAGCAGTGAAGCCTGGGCAGGGAAAGAGACCCAGTACTTC. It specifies CASSEAWAGKETQYF.

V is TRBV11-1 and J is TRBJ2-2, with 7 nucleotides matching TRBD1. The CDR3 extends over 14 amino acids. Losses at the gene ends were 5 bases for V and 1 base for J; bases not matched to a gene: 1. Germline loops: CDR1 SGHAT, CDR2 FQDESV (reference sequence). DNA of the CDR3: TGTGCCAGCAGCACAGGGGAGAACACCGGGGAGCTGTTTTTT. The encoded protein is CASSTGENTGELFF. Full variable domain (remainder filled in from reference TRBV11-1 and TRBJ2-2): EAEVAQSPRYKITEKSQAVAFWCDPISGHATLYWYRQILGQGPELLVQFQDESVVDDSQLPKDRFSAERLKGVDSTLKIQPAELGDSAMYLCASSTGENTGELFFGEGSRLTVL.

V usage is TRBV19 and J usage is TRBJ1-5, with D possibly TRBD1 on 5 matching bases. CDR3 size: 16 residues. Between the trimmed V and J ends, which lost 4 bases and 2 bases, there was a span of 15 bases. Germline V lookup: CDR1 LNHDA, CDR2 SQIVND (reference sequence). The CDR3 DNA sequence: TGTGCCAGTAGTACCCCGGGGGGAGTAGGCAATCAGCCCCAGCATTTT. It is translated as CASSTPGGVGNQPQHF.

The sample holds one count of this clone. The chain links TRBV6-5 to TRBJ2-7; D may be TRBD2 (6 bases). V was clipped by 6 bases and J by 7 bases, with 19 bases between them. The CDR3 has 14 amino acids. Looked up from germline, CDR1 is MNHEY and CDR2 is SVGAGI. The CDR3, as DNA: TGTGCCAGCAGAAGGGACTCGGCCCAGCTGGAGCAGTACTTC. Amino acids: CASRRDSAQLEQYF.

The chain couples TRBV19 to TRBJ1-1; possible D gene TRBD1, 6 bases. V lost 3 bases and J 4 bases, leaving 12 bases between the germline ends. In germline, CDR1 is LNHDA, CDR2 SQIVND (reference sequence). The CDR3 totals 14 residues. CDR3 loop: CASSIFTGTTEAFF. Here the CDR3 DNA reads TGTGCCAGTAGTATCTTTACAGGGACCACTGAAGCTTTCTTT. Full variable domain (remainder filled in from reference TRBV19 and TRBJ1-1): DGGITQSPKYLFRKEGQNVTLSCEQNLNHDAMYWYRQDPGQGLRLIYYSQIVNDFQKGDIAEGYSVSREKKESFPLTVTSAQKNPTAFYLCASSIFTGTTEAFFGQGTRLTVV.

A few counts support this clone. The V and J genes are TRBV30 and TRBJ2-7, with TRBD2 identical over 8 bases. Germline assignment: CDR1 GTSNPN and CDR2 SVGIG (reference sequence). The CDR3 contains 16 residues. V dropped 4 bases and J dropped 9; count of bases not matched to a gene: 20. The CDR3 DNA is TGTGCCTGGATCCCTCTCTTAGCGGGACCACTACGATTGCAGTACTTC. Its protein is CAWIPLLAGPLRLQYF.

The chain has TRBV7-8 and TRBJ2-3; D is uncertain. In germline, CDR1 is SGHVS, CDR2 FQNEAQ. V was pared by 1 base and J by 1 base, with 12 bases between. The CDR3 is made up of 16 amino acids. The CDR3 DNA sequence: TGTGCCAGCAGCTTAGAGACCAGGAAGGGCACAGATACGCAGTATTTT. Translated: CASSLETRKGTDTQYF.

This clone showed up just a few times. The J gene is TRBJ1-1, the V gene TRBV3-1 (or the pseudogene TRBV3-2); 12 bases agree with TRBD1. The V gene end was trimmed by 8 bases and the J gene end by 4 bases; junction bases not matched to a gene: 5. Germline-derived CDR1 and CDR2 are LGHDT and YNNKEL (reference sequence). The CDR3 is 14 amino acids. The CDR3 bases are TGTGCCAGCGCCGGGACAGGGGGCCGCACTGAAGCTTTCTTT. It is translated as CASAGTGGRTEAFF.

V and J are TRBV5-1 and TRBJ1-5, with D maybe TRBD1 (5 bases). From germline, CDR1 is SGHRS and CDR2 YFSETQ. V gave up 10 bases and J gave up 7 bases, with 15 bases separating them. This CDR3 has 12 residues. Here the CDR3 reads CARPGGAQPQHF. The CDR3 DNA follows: TGCGCCCGACCGGGCGGGGCCCAGCCCCAGCATTTT.

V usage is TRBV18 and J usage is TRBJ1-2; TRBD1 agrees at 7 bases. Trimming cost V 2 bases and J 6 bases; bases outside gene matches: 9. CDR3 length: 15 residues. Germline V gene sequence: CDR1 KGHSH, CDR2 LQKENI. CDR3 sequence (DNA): TGTGCCAGCTCACCATCAAGGGGGCAATCGGATGGCTACACCTTC. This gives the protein CASSPSRGQSDGYTF.